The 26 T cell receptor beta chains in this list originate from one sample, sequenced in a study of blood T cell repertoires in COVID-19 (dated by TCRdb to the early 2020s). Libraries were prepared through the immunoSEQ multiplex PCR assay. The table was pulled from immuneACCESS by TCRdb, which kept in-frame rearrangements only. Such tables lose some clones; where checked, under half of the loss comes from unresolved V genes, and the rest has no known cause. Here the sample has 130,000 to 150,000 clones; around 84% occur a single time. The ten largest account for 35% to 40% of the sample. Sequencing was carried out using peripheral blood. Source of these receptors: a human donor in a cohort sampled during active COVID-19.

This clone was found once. CDR3 sequence: CASSPVLNQPQHF. CDR3 DNA: TGCGCCAGCAGCCCGGTCCTAAATCAGCCCCAGCATTTT. This sequence joins TRBV10-2 and TRBJ1-5; D ambiguous. The CDR3 has 13 amino acids. Germline V gene lookup returns CDR1 WSHSY and CDR2 SAAADI. V lost 6 bases and J lost 4, with 10 bases in between.

The CDR3: CASSGGSGNTIYF. The CDR3 DNA follows: TGTGCCAGCAGCGGCGGGTCGGGAAACACCATATATTTT. This sequence joins TRBV9 and TRBJ1-3; D is ambiguous. Between the trimmed V and J ends, which lost 3 bases and 4 bases, there was a span of 8 bases. This CDR3 is built from 13 residues. Germline CDR1 is SGDLS and CDR2 is YYNGEE.

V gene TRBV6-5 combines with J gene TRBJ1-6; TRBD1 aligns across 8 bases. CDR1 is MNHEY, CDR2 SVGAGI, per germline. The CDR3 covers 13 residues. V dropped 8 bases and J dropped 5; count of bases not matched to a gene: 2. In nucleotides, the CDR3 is TGTGCCAGCCGGACAGGGAATAATTCACCCCTCCACTTT. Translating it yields CASRTGNNSPLHF.

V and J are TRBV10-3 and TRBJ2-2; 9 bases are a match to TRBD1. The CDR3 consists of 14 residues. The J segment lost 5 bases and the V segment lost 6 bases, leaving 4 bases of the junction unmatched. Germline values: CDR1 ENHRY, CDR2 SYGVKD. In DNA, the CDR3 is TGTGCCATCAGGGGACAGGGTGAAACCGGGGAGCTGTTTTTT. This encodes CAIRGQGETGELFF.

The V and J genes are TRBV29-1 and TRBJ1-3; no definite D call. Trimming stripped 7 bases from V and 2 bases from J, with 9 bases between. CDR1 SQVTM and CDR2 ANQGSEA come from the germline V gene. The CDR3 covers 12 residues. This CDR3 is CSATEAGNTIYF. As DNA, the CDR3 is TGCAGCGCAACGGAGGCTGGAAACACCATATATTTT.

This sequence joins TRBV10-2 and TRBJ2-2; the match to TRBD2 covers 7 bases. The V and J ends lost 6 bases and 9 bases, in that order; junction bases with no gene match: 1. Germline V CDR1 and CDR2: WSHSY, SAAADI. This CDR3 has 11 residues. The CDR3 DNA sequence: TGCGCCAGCAGGACTAGCAGGGAGCTGTTTTTT. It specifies CASRTSRELFF.

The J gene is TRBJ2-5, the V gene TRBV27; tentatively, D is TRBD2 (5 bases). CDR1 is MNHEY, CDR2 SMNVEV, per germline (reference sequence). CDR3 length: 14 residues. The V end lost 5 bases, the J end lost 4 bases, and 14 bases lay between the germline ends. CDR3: CASSPTRRVETQYF. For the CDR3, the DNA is TGTGCCAGCAGTCCGACCCGGCGGGTAGAGACCCAGTACTTC.

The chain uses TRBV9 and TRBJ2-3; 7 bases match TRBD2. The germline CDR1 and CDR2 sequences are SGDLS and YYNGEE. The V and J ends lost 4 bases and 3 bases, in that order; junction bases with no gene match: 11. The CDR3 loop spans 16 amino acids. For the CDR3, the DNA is TGTGCCAGCAGCCCCTTTGGGGGGGGAGGGACAGATACGCAGTATTTT. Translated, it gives CASSPFGGGGTDTQYF.

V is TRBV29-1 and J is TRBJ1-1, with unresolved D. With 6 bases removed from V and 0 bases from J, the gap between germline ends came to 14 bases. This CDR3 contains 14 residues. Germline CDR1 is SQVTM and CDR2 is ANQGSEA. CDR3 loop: CSVPGISMNTEAFF. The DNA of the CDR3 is TGCAGCGTCCCAGGAATTTCCATGAACACTGAAGCTTTCTTT.

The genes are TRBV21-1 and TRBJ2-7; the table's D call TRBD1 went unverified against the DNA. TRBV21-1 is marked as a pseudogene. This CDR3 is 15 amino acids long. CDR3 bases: TGTGCCAGCAGCAAGGGGGACAGGGAAAGTTACGAGCAGTACTTC. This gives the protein CASSKGDRESYEQYF.

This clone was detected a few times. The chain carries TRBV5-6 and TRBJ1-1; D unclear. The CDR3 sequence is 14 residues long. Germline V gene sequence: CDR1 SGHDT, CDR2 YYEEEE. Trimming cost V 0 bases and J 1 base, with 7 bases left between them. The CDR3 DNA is TGTGCCAGCAGCTTGGGGCCAGGGAACACTGAAGCTTTCTTT. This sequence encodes CASSLGPGNTEAFF.

CDR3 protein: CASSLLGQGSYEQYF. The CDR3 DNA reads as TGTGCCAGCAGTTTATTGGGACAGGGCTCCTACGAGCAGTACTTC. The chain employs TRBV28 and TRBJ2-7; 9 bases fit TRBD1. The V segment lost 1 base and the J segment 0 bases; nucleotides outside the gene matches: 1. This CDR3 is built from 15 residues. The germline V gene has CDR1 MDHEN and CDR2 SYDVKM.

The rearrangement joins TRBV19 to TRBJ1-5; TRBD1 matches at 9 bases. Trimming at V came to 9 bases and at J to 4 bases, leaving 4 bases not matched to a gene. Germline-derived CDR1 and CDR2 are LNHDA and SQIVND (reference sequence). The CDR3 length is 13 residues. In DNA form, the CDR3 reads TGTGCCAGCGGACAGGGGAGGAATCAGCCCCAGCATTTT. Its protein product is CASGQGRNQPQHF. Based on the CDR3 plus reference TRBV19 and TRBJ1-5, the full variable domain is DGGITQSPKYLFRKEGQNVTLSCEQNLNHDAMYWYRQDPGQGLRLIYYSQIVNDFQKGDIAEGYSVSREKKESFPLTVTSAQKNPTAFYLCASGQGRNQPQHFGDGTRLSIL.

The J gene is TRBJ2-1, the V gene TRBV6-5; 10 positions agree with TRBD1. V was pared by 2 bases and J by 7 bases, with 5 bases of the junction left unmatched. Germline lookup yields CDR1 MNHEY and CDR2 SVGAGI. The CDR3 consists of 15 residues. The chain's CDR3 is CASSYGQGVSNEQFF. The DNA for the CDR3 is TGTGCCAGCAGTTACGGACAGGGGGTATCAAATGAGCAGTTCTTC.

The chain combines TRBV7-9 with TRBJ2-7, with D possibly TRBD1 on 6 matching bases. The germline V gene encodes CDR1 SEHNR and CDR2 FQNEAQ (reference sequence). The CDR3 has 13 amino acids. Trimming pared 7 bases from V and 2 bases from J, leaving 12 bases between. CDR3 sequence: CASTRTEAYEQYF. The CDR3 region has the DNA TGTGCCAGCACCCGGACAGAGGCCTACGAGCAGTACTTC.

DNA for the CDR3: TGCGCCAGCAGCTTTGGGGGGAACTATGGCTACACCTTC. Translated, it gives CASSFGGNYGYTF. The genes are TRBV5-1 and TRBJ1-2; perhaps TRBD1 as D (5 bases). CDR3 length equals 13 residues. The germline V gene encodes CDR1 SGHRS and CDR2 YFSETQ. Trimming took 2 bases from V and 2 from J, leaving 7 bases between them.

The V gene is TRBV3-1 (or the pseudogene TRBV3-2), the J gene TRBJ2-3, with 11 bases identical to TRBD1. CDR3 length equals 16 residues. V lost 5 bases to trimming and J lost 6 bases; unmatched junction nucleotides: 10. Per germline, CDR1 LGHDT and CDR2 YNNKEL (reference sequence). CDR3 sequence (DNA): TGTGCCAGCAGCTATATGATCGGGACAGGGGGGGATACGCAGTATTTT. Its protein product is CASSYMIGTGGDTQYF.

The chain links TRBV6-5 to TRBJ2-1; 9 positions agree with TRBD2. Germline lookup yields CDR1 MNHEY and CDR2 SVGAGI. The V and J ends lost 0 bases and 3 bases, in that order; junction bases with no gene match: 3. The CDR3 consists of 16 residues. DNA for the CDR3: TGTGCCAGCAGTTACTCGAGCGGGGGGAACTACAATGAGCAGTTCTTC. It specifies CASSYSSGGNYNEQFF.

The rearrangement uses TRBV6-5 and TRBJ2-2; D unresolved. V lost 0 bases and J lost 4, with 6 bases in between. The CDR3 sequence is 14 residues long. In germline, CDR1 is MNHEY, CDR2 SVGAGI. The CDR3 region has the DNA TGTGCCAGCAGTTACTCGCACAGCACCGGGGAGCTGTTTTTT. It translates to CASSYSHSTGELFF.

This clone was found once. The CDR3 region has the DNA TGTGCCAGTAATGACAGGGCCACAGATACGCAGTATTTT. Protein sequence: CASNDRATDTQYF. The chain recombines TRBV25-1 with TRBJ2-3, with TRBD1 identical over 7 bases. Germline V gives CDR1 MGHDK, CDR2 SYGVNS. The junction had 5 bases not matched to a gene; V was cut back by 9 bases and J by 2 bases. This CDR3 has 13 residues. Complete variable domain (other parts from reference TRBV25-1 and TRBJ2-3): EADIYQTPRYLVIGTGKKITLECSQTMGHDKMYWYQQDPGMELHLIHYSYGVNSTEKGDLSSESTVSRIRTEHFPLTLESARPSHTSQYLCASNDRATDTQYFGPGTRLTVL.

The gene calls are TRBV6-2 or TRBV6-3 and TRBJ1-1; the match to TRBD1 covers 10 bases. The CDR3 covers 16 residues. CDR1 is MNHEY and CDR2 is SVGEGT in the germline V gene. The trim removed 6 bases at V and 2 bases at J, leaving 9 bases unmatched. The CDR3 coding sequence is TGTGCCAGCAGCAAATTCCGGGACAGGGGAAACACTGAAGCTTTCTTT. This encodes CASSKFRDRGNTEAFF.

DNA of the CDR3: TGTGCCAGCTCACCTCGACAGGGAGAGGGTGAAAAACTGTTTTTT. Amino acid sequence: CASSPRQGEGEKLFF. The rearrangement uses TRBV18 and TRBJ1-4, with 7 bases fitting TRBD1. Germline CDR1 is KGHSH and CDR2 is LQKENI. The CDR3 has 15 amino acids. V was pared by 3 bases and J by 7 bases, with 8 bases of the junction left unmatched.

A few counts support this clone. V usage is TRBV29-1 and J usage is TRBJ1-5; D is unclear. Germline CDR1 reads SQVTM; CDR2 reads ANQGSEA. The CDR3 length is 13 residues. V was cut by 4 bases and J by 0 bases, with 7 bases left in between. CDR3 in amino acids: CSVAENSNQPQHF. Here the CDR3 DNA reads TGCAGCGTTGCTGAGAATAGCAATCAGCCCCAGCATTTT.

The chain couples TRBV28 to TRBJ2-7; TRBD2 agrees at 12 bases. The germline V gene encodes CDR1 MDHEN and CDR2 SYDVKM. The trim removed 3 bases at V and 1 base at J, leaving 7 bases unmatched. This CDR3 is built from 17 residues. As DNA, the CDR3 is TGTGCCAGCAGTTTCAGACTAGCGGGGGACTCATCCTACGAGCAGTACTTC. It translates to CASSFRLAGDSSYEQYF. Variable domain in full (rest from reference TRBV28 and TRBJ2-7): DVKVTQSSRYLVKRTGEKVFLECVQDMDHENMFWYRQDPGLGLRLIYFSYDVKMKEKGDIPEGYSVSREKKERFSLILESASTNQTSMYLCASSFRLAGDSSYEQYFGPGTRLTVT.

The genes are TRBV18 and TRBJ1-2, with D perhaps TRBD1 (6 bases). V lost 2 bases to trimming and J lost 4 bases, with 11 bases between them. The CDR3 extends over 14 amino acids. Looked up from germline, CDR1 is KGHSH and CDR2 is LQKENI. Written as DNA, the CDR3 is TGTGCCAGCTCACCAGGGGGCGCAGGCTATGGCTACACCTTC. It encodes CASSPGGAGYGYTF.

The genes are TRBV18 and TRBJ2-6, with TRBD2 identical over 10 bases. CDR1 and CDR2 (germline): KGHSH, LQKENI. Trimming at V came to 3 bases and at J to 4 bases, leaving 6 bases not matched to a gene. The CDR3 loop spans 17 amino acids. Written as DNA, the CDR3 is TGTGCCAGCTCACCGAGCGGGGGGGCATCCGGGGCCAACGTCCTGACTTTC. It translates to CASSPSGGASGANVLTF.